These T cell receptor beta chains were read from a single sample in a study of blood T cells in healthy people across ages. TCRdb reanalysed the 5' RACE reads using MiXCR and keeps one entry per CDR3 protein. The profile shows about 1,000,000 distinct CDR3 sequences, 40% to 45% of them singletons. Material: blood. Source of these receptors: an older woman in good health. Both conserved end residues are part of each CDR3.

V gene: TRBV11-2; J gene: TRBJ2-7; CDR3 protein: CASSTPSGYEQYF
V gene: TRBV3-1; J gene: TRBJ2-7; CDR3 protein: CASSQGLPGRSSYEQYF
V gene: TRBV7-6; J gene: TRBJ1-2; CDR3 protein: CASSLGDPGGGYTF
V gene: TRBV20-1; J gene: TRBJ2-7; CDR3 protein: CSARVGRLLYEQYF
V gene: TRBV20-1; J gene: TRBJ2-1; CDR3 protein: CSASGLAGVGYNEQFF
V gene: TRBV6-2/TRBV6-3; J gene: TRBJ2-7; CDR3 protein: CASSYTPDRDINHEQYF
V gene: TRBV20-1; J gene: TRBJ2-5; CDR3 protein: CSAERETQYF
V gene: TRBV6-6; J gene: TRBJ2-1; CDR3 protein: CASTAAGLDNEQFF
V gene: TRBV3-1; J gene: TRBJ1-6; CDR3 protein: CASSQAAGIYSPPHF
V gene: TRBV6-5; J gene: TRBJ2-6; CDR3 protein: CASSYSPGGNSGANVLTF
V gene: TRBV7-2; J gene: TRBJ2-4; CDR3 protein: CASSLSAFNIQYF
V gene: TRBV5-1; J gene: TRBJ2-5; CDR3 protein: CASSAKGQGAGETQYF
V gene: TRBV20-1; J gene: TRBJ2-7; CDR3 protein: CSARDSPGTGVYEQYF
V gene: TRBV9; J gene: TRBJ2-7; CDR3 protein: CASSVGGQGLYEQYF
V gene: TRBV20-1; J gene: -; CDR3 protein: CSAIRPGRPYEQYF
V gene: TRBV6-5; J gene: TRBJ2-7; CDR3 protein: CASSYTWTESSYEQYF
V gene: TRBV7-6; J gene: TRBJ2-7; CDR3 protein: CASSLNQGTSGYEQYF
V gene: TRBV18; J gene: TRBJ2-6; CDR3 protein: CASSLSGPSGANVLTF
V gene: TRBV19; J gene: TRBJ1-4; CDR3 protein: CASSIIVLGFYRELFF
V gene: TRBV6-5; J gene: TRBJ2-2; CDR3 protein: CASSYFLANTGELFF